This note documents a single T cell receptor (beta chain) sequence. The participants were between about 18 and 90 years old and came from some 23 US areas. This sample was included in a study of blood T cell repertoires in COVID-19. Study overall: Sites across the United States, Italy and Spain contributed samples from acute and convalescent COVID-19. The cDNA or gDNA used as material had been derived from T cells, B-cell-depleted T cells, or PBMCs.

Clones were read by immunoSEQ multiplex PCR, and TCRdb kept only the in-frame ones, dropping some. The sample has fewer than 350,000 clones, about nine tenths seen once; the top ten hold just over 1%. The junction had 11 bases not matched to a gene; V was cut back by 6 bases and J by 5 bases. This CDR3 is built from 16 residues. Per germline, CDR1 SNHLY and CDR2 FYNNEI. This TCR derives from a woman in her thirties who had been exposed to COVID-19. The sample consisted of PBMCs or T cells enriched from blood (not recorded which). This sequence joins TRBV2 and TRBJ1-5, with 9 bases identical to TRBD1. CDR3 residues: CASSESRDRAYQPQHF. CDR3 nucleotide sequence: TGTGCCAGCAGCGAAAGCCGGGACAGGGCTTATCAGCCCCAGCATTTT.